Only a few counts were recorded for the clone carrying this T cell receptor beta chain. The antigen remains unidentified. The data were obtained in a study of radiotherapy plus CTLA-4 blockade in lung cancer. About the study: An objective response was seen in 18% of patients, and disease control in 30% to 35%. Study observations and caveats: Some TCR clones had been derived from tumors. These clones expanded in peripheral blood after radiotherapy plus ipilimumab. According to reports, early shifts in blood T cell clones, alongside interferon-beta, forecast response most accurately.

CDR1 and CDR2 from the germline V gene are KGHSH and LQKENI. There are 14 residues in the CDR3. The V segment lost 3 bases and the J segment 2 bases; nucleotides outside the gene matches: 4. Here immunoSEQ multiplex PCR was the method, and the copy in TCRdb shows in-frame clones only, minus some. The table has about 78,000 clones, around nine tenths seen once; the top ten hold 0.85% to 0.9%. This chain links TRBV18 with TRBJ2-7, with 7 bases identical to TRBD2. Specimen: peripheral blood, collected from a patient treated with radiotherapy plus ipilimumab. This TCR derives from a human donor with non-small cell lung cancer who had stable disease on radiotherapy plus ipilimumab. The CDR3 protein is CASSPAGTTYEQYF. In DNA, the CDR3 is TGTGCCAGCTCACCGGCCGGGACTACCTACGAGCAGTACTTC.